This paragraph reports one TCR beta chain. The sample has other DNA sequences that encode this CDR3 too. The source of the sample is a study of blood T cell repertoires in COVID-19. CDR3 length: 13 amino acids. Deletions cut 1 base from V and 5 bases from J, with 8 bases between. Germline loops: CDR1 SEHNR, CDR2 FQNEAQ (reference sequence). Original methodology: Amplified reference gene primers provided the basis for estimating nucleated cell counts. The table came from immunoSEQ multiplex PCR; TCRdb's copy has only in-frame clones and leaves some out. V and J calls and clone size are as listed in that table; D and trimming were resolved from the DNA. The data contain roughly 250,000 clones, approximately 86% of them singletons.

This TCR was sampled from a human donor in a cohort sampled during active COVID-19. The chain links TRBV7-9 to TRBJ1-1; a weak D match, TRBD1 (6 bases). Sequences were obtained from peripheral blood. The CDR3 DNA is TGTGCCAGCAGCTTAGGGCAGGGGACTGAAGCTTTCTTT. Its translation is CASSLGQGTEAFF.